Listed here are 5 T cell receptor beta chains from one sample, sequenced in a study of T cells after yellow fever vaccination. MiXCR, run by TCRdb on the 5' RACE reads, gives a single entry per CDR3 protein. Altogether about 330,000 distinct CDR3 sequences are present, less than 9.5% being singletons, with the ten largest covering about 16%. The sample in question was PBMCs, obtained about 41 days after the first yellow fever vaccination. The source is a man aged 18-30 years who received the YFV17D yellow fever vaccine.

A few counts support this clonotype. The rearrangement uses TRBV19 and TRBJ1-4, with TRBD1 matching over 8 bases. The germline CDR1 and CDR2 sequences are LNHDA and SQIVND (reference sequence). V trimming: 8 bases; J trimming: 8 bases; junction bases outside the gene matches: 7. The CDR3 loop spans 13 amino acids. Written as DNA, the CDR3 is TGTGCCAGTGCCGGGACAGGATACGAAAAACTGTTTTTT. This encodes CASAGTGYEKLFF.

The chain combines TRBV7-2 with TRBJ2-3; D gene uncertain. The V gene lost 2 bases and the J gene lost 4 bases, with 7 bases spanning the gap. CDR3 length: 13 residues. Germline values: CDR1 SGHTA, CDR2 FQGNSA. Written as DNA, the CDR3 is TGTGCCAGCAGCTTAAACCTGGCAGATACGCAGTATTTT. Protein: CASSLNLADTQYF.

This chain uses TRBV12-3 or TRBV12-4 with TRBJ2-1; 8 bases map to TRBD1. The CDR3 totals 16 residues. V shed 6 bases and J 4 bases; nucleotides not matched to a gene: 11. CDR3 in amino acids: CASSPSGTGGYNEQFF. For the CDR3, the DNA is TGTGCCAGCAGCCCTTCGGGTACAGGGGGGTACAATGAGCAGTTCTTC.

The genes are TRBV5-1 and TRBJ1-2; D is unclear. The ends were cut back, 5 bases at V and 4 bases at J, with 12 bases in the middle. The CDR3 length is 13 residues. Germline values: CDR1 SGHRS, CDR2 YFSETQ. The CDR3 protein is CASSSLMGYGYTF. The CDR3 coding sequence is TGCGCCAGCAGTTCGCTCATGGGCTATGGCTACACCTTC. The whole variable domain, remainder taken from reference TRBV5-1 and TRBJ1-2, is KAGVTQTPRYLIKTRGQQVTLSCSPISGHRSVSWYQQTPGQGLQFLFEYFSETQRNKGNFPGRFSGRQFSNSRSEMNVSTLELGDSALYLCASSSLMGYGYTFGSGTRLTVV.

This clonotype was counted between two and nine times. The V call is TRBV12-3 or TRBV12-4, the J call TRBJ1-6, with 7 bases that match TRBD1. The J segment lost 7 bases and the V segment lost 7 bases, leaving 10 bases of the junction unmatched. The CDR3 extends over 15 amino acids. The chain's CDR3 is CASTPGGSGNSPLHF. The CDR3 region has the DNA TGTGCCAGCACCCCAGGGGGTTCTGGCAATTCACCCCTCCACTTT.